Listed here are 3 T cell receptor beta chains from one sample, sequenced in a study of shared clonotypes between healthy human individuals. Using immunoSEQ multiplex PCR, the repertoire was profiled, and TCRdb retains in-frame clones only, with some absent. The sample holds hundreds of thousands of clones, 72% seen once. Sample: memory CD4+ T cells sorted from blood. Stated subset: CD45RA-negative fraction. Source of these receptors: a woman under 40 in good health.

For this clone: Distinct nucleotide sequences in the sample also encode this CDR3. The CDR3 DNA sequence: TGCGCCAGCAGCTTGAACGGAGACTATGGCTACACCTTC. It encodes CASSLNGDYGYTF. The rearrangement links TRBV5-1 to TRBJ1-2; no clear D gene. The CDR3 has 13 residues. Trimming removed 1 base from V and 3 bases from J, with 7 bases in between. Per germline, CDR1 SGHRS and CDR2 YFSETQ. The full variable domain, in which reference TRBV5-1 and TRBJ1-2 provide the parts outside the CDR3, is KAGVTQTPRYLIKTRGQQVTLSCSPISGHRSVSWYQQTPGQGLQFLFEYFSETQRNKGNFPGRFSGRQFSNSRSEMNVSTLELGDSALYLCASSLNGDYGYTFGSGTRLTVV.

V usage is TRBV29-1 and J usage is TRBJ2-1; either TRBD1 or TRBD2 may supply D (5 bases each). V lost 5 bases, J lost 8 bases, and 16 bases lay in between. The length of the CDR3 is 13 residues. Per the germline V gene, CDR1 is SQVTM and CDR2 is ANQGSEA. Here the CDR3 DNA reads TGCAGCGTTATGGGATTTTTGGGGGATGAGCAGTTCTTC. Encoded protein: CSVMGFLGDEQFF.

This clone appeared once. The chain joins TRBV7-9 to TRBJ2-7, with unresolved D. Germline V gene lookup returns CDR1 SEHNR and CDR2 FQNEAQ (reference sequence). The CDR3 length is 12 residues. With 5 bases removed from V and 2 bases from J, the gap between germline ends came to 7 bases. As DNA, the CDR3 is TGTGCCAGCAGCCAAATCACCTACGAGCAGTACTTC. This translates into CASSQITYEQYF.